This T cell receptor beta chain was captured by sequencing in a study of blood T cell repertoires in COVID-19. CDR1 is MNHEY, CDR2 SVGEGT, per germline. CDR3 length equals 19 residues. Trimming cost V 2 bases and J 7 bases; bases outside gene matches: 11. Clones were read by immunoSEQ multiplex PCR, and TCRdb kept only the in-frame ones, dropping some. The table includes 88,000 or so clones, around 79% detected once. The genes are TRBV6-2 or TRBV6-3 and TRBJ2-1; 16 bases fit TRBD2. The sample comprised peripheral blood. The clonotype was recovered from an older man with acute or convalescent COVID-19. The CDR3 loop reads CASSYPTQGLAGGKNEQFF. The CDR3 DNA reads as TGTGCCAGCAGTTACCCGACGCAGGGACTAGCGGGGGGGAAAAATGAGCAGTTCTTC.